The clone carrying this TCR beta chain was recorded at least ten times. Its cognate antigen is unknown. MiXCR, run by TCRdb on the 5' RACE reads, gives a single entry per CDR3 protein. The sample contains around 250,000 distinct CDR3 sequences, approximately 10% of which appear only once. This sample stems from a study of T-cell memory formation after mild COVID-19. Overall study findings and caveats: Prior to infection, memory already included some responding clones, suggesting cross-reactive memory joined. Those CD4+ clones that contracted were mainly in CM and EM (CD8+ ones in EMRA).

The CDR3 extends over 14 amino acids. The V gene's germline CDR1 is SGHDT and CDR2 YYEEEE. V shed 3 bases and J 8 bases; nucleotides not matched to a gene: 3. The TCR sequence derives from a man younger than 35 who had mild COVID-19 (a few samples of this study predate the infection). Cell type and time point are not known. The rearrangement joins TRBV5-6 to TRBJ2-1, with 12 bases aligning to TRBD1. The sample was PBMCs or a T cell subset sorted from them (not recorded which). CDR3 sequence: CASSWGTGGYEQFF. The CDR3 nucleotides read TGTGCCAGCAGCTGGGGGACAGGGGGCTATGAGCAGTTCTTC.